A selection of T cell receptor beta chains follows, all from one sample in a study of shared clonotypes between healthy human individuals. Some clones are missing from TCRdb's copy, which holds only in-frame ones; the method was immunoSEQ multiplex PCR. The sample yields about 1.5 million clones, around 98% seen once. The source material was naive CD4+ T cells sorted from blood. The receptors come from a man aged 30 to 39 in good health. Both conserved end residues are trimmed from each CDR3. Clone size is not always given. Where it is, it says once, few, many or a class for expanded clones.

CDR3aa: ASNPGRENTQY; v_gene: TRBV28; j_gene: TRBJ2-5; abundance: -
CDR3aa: ASSFGENYGYT; v_gene: TRBV5-1; j_gene: TRBJ1-2; abundance: -
CDR3aa: ASSLSGGANVLT; v_gene: TRBV5-6; j_gene: TRBJ2-6; abundance: -
CDR3aa: ASSPSGGEKLF; v_gene: TRBV18; j_gene: TRBJ1-4; abundance: once
CDR3aa: ASRRISSYEQY; v_gene: TRBV6-1; j_gene: TRBJ2-7; abundance: -
CDR3aa: ASSREHLNEKLF; v_gene: TRBV2; j_gene: TRBJ1-4; abundance: -
CDR3aa: ASSVEGTGRIYEQY; v_gene: TRBV9; j_gene: TRBJ2-7; abundance: -
CDR3aa: ASRTTEYEQY; v_gene: TRBV28; j_gene: TRBJ2-7; abundance: -
CDR3aa: ASNLDTTGHNTGNTIY; v_gene: TRBV5-8; j_gene: TRBJ1-3; abundance: -
CDR3aa: AGSAVAIYLGQF; v_gene: TRBV5-8; j_gene: TRBJ2-1; abundance: -
CDR3aa: ASTNLGVENEQF; v_gene: TRBV11-2; j_gene: TRBJ2-1; abundance: -
CDR3aa: ASNRPPRTGETYGYT; v_gene: TRBV9; j_gene: TRBJ1-2; abundance: -
CDR3aa: ASSPLAGGNQPQH; v_gene: TRBV18; j_gene: TRBJ1-5; abundance: once
CDR3aa: ASSTGLAEIQETQY; v_gene: TRBV19; j_gene: TRBJ2-5; abundance: -
CDR3aa: ASRTHTLYEQF; v_gene: TRBV28; j_gene: TRBJ2-1; abundance: -
CDR3aa: ASSGLTGGYT; v_gene: TRBV6-5; j_gene: TRBJ1-2; abundance: few
CDR3aa: ASSVANRDFDTQY; v_gene: TRBV9; j_gene: TRBJ2-3; abundance: -
CDR3aa: ASSLAPASNQPQH; v_gene: TRBV5-4; j_gene: TRBJ1-5; abundance: -
CDR3aa: ASSITGENTGELF; v_gene: TRBV5-1; j_gene: TRBJ2-2; abundance: -
CDR3aa: ASSEAVLPPYEQY; v_gene: TRBV6-1; j_gene: TRBJ2-7; abundance: -
CDR3aa: ASSQDEGTGGYEQY; v_gene: TRBV4-1; j_gene: TRBJ2-7; abundance: -
CDR3aa: ASSQEAWHSQY; v_gene: TRBV4-1; j_gene: TRBJ2-4; abundance: -
CDR3aa: ASSVDSFGTSGGSRFETQY; v_gene: TRBV9; j_gene: TRBJ2-5; abundance: -
CDR3aa: ASSQVNGELF; v_gene: TRBV4-1; j_gene: TRBJ2-2; abundance: once
CDR3aa: ASSGNRVDEQF; v_gene: TRBV18; j_gene: TRBJ2-1; abundance: once
CDR3aa: SVENRVDEQF; v_gene: TRBV29-1; j_gene: TRBJ2-1; abundance: -